This T cell receptor beta chain was recorded in a study of blood T cell repertoires in COVID-19. Study information: Donors in the United States, Italy and Spain gave samples during acute or convalescent COVID-19. Sources were T cells, B-cell-depleted T cells, or PBMCs; the material itself was cDNA or gDNA.

Original handling: The assay estimated nucleated cells by amplifying reference gene primers. Sequencing was performed with immunoSEQ multiplex PCR; in TCRdb, only in-frame clones are kept and a portion is missing. The V and J calls and clone size come from that table; D and trimming were worked out from the DNA. The repertoire holds tens of thousands of clones, around 83% seen once, with roughly 6.9% in the top ten. The germline CDR1 and CDR2 sequences are SNHLY and FYNNEI. V was pared by 4 bases and J by 0 bases, with 3 bases of the junction left unmatched. The CDR3 extends over 16 amino acids. The sample comprised peripheral blood. This TCR came from a man in his fifties or sixties with active COVID-19. The chain uses TRBV2 and TRBJ2-6, with 7 positions matching TRBD1. CDR3: CASSVKGASGANVLTF. CDR3 coding DNA: TGTGCCAGCAGTGTTAAGGGGGCCTCTGGGGCCAACGTCCTGACTTTC.